Listed here is a single T cell receptor beta chain. This record belongs to a study of shared clonotypes between healthy human individuals. Whole-study context: For every donor, three CD4 naive, three CD4 memory, two CD8 naive and one CD8 memory plates were used.

Each donor was a Caucasian adult residing in Nashville, Tennessee. Original data processing: Junction-only sequences without quality scores were provided by ImmunoSEQ, so filtering was different. TCRdb keeps only in-frame clones here, not all; method: immunoSEQ multiplex PCR. That table is the source of V, J and clone size, and D and trimming were worked out from the DNA. The sample contains over a million clones, 95% to 99% of which appear only once. This CDR3 comprises 16 residues. V lost 3 bases and J 3 bases, leaving 17 bases between the germline ends. Germline V gene data show CDR1 as SGHKS and CDR2 as YYEKEE (reference sequence).

The clonotype comes from a man aged 25 to 40 in good health. The rearrangement links TRBV5-5 to TRBJ2-3; tentative D call: TRBD1 (5 bases). The sequenced material came from naive CD4+ T cells sorted from blood. As to subset: CD45RA+ positively selected. CDR3 DNA: TGTGCCAGCAGCTCCTTCGGCAGGGTCCTGACAGATACGCAGTATTTT. Its translation: CASSSFGRVLTDTQYF.